These 10 T cell receptor beta chains share one sample of origin, sequenced in a study of blood T cell repertoires in COVID-19. The data were produced by immunoSEQ multiplex PCR, yet TCRdb's version contains in-frame clones alone and is incomplete. This sample carries about 49,000 clones, 82% of them seen once, and the ten largest clones take roughly 2.7%. The sample consisted of peripheral blood. All receptors derive from a woman aged 55-69 years with acute or convalescent COVID-19.

The chain employs TRBV5-5 and TRBJ2-1, with TRBD1 identical over 10 bases. The germline V gene has CDR1 SGHKS and CDR2 YYEKEE (reference sequence). The trim removed 2 bases at V and 8 bases at J, leaving 7 bases unmatched. CDR3 size: 15 residues. The CDR3 DNA is TGTGCCAGCAGCTTACTAGGACAGGGGGGCGATGAGCAGTTCTTC. This gives the protein CASSLLGQGGDEQFF. The full variable domain, completed using reference TRBV5-5 and TRBJ2-1, is DAGVTQSPTHLIKTRGQQVTLRCSPISGHKSVSWYQQVLGQGPQFIFQYYEKEERGRGNFPDRFSARQFPNYSSELNVNALLLGDSALYLCASSLLGQGGDEQFFGPGTRLTVL.

This sequence joins TRBV10-3 and TRBJ2-1; no definite D call. The CDR3 runs 11 residues. Germline CDR1 and CDR2: ENHRY and SYGVKD. The V end lost 4 bases, the J end lost 5 bases, and 3 bases lay between the germline ends. The CDR3 loop is CAISGHNEQFF. The CDR3 region has the DNA TGTGCCATCAGTGGGCACAATGAGCAGTTCTTC.

The chain couples TRBV28 to TRBJ2-3; a weak D match, TRBD2 (6 bases). Germline V gives CDR1 MDHEN, CDR2 SYDVKM. This CDR3 region has 13 residues. V dropped 2 bases and J dropped 4 bases, with 7 bases sitting between them. The CDR3, as DNA: TGTGCCAGCAGTTTACTAGCGCCAGATACGCAGTATTTT. It specifies CASSLLAPDTQYF.

V is TRBV5-4 and J is TRBJ1-2; D is possibly TRBD1 (6 bases). The CDR3 length is 15 residues. V was clipped by 1 base and J by 7 bases, with 17 bases between them. The V gene's germline CDR1 is SGHNT and CDR2 YYREEE (reference sequence). CDR3 nucleotide sequence: TGTGCCAGCAGCTTGAGCGGGGGCGCGATCGGTGGCTACACCTTC. Its translation: CASSLSGGAIGGYTF.

V and J are TRBV7-3 and TRBJ2-2; 7 nucleotides line up with TRBD1. The germline V gene encodes CDR1 SGHTA and CDR2 FQGTGA. V lost 5 bases and J lost 2; bases outside the gene matches: 8. The CDR3 runs to 16 residues. CDR3 nucleotide sequence: TGTGCCAGCAGCGTCACAGGGGCTTCCAACACCGGGGAGCTGTTTTTT. It yields the protein CASSVTGASNTGELFF.

The chain carries TRBV30 and TRBJ1-6; TRBD1 matches 9 bases. V shed 7 bases, J shed 9 bases, and the junction held 10 bases outside the gene matches. The CDR3 has 14 amino acids. From germline, CDR1 is GTSNPN and CDR2 SVGIG (reference sequence). In DNA, the CDR3 is TGTGCCTCGGCAACCGGGACAGGGTCTTCACCCCTCCACTTT. This encodes CASATGTGSSPLHF.

The chain recombines TRBV20-1 with TRBJ2-3; D is possibly TRBD1 (5 bases). Germline-derived CDR1 and CDR2 are DFQATT and SNEGSKA (reference sequence). This CDR3 has 15 residues. Trimming left V 3 bases short and J 0 bases short, with 13 bases between. CDR3: CSASRGSHSTDTQYF. DNA for the CDR3: TGCAGTGCTAGTAGGGGCAGTCATAGCACAGATACGCAGTATTTT.

The chain is built from TRBV14 and TRBJ1-3; TRBD1 matches 7 bases. V lost 5 bases, J lost 3 bases, and 10 bases stayed unmatched. The V gene's germline CDR1 is SGHDN and CDR2 FVKESK. CDR3 length: 16 amino acids. CDR3 protein: CASSAHRDSLGNTIYF. In nucleotides, the CDR3 is TGTGCCAGCAGCGCTCACCGGGACAGCCTTGGAAACACCATATATTTT.

The rearrangement joins TRBV18 to TRBJ2-3; the match to TRBD2 covers 14 bases. The CDR3 covers 16 residues. Germline lookup yields CDR1 KGHSH and CDR2 LQKENI. The ends lost 0 bases at V and 7 bases at J; junction bases unmatched: 3. CDR3 loop: CASSPPGLAGENTQYF. The CDR3 coding sequence is TGTGCCAGCTCACCACCGGGACTAGCGGGAGAGAATACGCAGTATTTT.

J is TRBJ2-1 and V is TRBV7-8; tentatively, D is TRBD2 (6 bases). This CDR3 region has 13 residues. V lost 8 bases to trimming and J lost 5 bases, with 13 bases between them. Looked up from germline, CDR1 is SGHVS and CDR2 is FQNEAQ. CDR3 DNA: TGTGCCAGCGGCTCGCGGGACGACAATGAGCAGTTCTTC. Translating gives CASGSRDDNEQFF.